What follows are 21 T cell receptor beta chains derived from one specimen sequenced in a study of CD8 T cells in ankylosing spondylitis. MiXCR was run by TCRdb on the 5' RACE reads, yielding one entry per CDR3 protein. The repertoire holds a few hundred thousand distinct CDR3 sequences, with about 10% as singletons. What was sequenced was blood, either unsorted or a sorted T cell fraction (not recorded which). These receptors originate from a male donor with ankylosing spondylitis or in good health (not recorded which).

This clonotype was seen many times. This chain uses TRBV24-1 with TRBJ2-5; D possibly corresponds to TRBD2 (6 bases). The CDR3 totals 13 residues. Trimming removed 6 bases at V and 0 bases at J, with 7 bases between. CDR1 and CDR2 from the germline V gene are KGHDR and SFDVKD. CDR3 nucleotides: TGTGCCACCAGTCTAGCGCACCAAGAGACCCAGTACTTC. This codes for CATSLAHQETQYF.

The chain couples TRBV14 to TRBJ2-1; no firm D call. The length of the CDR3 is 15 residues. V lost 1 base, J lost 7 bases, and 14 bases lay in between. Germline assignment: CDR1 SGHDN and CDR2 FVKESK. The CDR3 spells CASSQVGRLGNEQFF. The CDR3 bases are TGTGCCAGCAGCCAAGTCGGGCGCCTGGGGAATGAGCAGTTCTTC.

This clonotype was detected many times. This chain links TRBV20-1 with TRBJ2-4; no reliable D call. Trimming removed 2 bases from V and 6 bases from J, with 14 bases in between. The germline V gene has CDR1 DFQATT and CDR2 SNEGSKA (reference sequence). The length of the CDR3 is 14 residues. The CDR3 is CSARFPSEVNIQYF. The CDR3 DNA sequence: TGCAGTGCTAGATTTCCCTCAGAGGTAAACATTCAGTACTTC.

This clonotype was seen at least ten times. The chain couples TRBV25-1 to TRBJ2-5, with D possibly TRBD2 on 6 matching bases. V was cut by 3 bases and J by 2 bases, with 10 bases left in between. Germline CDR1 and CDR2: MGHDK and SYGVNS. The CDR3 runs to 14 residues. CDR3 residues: CASSEGRQQETQYF. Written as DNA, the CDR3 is TGTGCCAGCAGTGAGGGGAGGCAACAAGAGACCCAGTACTTC.

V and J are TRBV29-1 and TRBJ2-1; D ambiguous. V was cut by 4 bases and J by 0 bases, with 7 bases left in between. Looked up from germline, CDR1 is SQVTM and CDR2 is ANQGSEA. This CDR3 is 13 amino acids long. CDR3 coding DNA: TGCAGCGTTGGAGCCGTCTCCTACAATGAGCAGTTCTTC. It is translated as CSVGAVSYNEQFF.

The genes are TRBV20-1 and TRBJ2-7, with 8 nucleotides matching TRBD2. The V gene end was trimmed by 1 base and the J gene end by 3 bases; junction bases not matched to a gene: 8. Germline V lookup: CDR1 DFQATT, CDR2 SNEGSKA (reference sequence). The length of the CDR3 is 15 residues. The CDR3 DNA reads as TGCAGTGCTAGAGTTCTGGCGGGGGGCTACTACGAGCAGTACTTC. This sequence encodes CSARVLAGGYYEQYF.

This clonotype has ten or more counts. The CDR3 nucleotides are TGCAGCGTTGAATCGGTTGCTGAAGCTTTCTTT. This encodes CSVESVAEAFF. The chain recombines TRBV29-1 with TRBJ1-1, with D unresolved. Germline V gene data show CDR1 as SQVTM and CDR2 as ANQGSEA. V was pared by 2 bases and J by 6 bases, with 7 bases between. The CDR3 spans 11 residues.

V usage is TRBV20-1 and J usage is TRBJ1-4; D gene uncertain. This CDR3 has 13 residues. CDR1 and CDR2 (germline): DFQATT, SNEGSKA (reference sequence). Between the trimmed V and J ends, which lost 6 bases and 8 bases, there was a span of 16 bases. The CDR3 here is CSATAAAAEKLFF. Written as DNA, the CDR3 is TGCAGTGCCACCGCCGCCGCAGCCGAAAAACTGTTTTTT.

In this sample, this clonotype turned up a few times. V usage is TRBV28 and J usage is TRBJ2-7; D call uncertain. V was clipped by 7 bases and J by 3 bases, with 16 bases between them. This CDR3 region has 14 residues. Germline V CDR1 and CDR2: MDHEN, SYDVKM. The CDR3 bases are TGTGCCAGCACTAAATTCCCTGCAGACTACGAGCAGTACTTC. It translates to CASTKFPADYEQYF.

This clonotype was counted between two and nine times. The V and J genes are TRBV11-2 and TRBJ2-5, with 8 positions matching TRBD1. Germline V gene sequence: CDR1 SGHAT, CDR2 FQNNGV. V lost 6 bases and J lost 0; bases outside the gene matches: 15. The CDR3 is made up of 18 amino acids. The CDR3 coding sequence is TGTGCCAGCAGTCACAATCAGGGGGCCCTAGGGTACCAAGAGACCCAGTACTTC. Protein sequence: CASSHNQGALGYQETQYF.

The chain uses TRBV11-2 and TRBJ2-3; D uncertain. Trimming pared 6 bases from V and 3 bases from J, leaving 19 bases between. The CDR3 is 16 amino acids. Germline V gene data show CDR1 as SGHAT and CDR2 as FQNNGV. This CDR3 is CASREPGRSRTDTQYF. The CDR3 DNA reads TGTGCCAGCAGAGAACCCGGACGGTCTAGGACAGATACGCAGTATTTT.

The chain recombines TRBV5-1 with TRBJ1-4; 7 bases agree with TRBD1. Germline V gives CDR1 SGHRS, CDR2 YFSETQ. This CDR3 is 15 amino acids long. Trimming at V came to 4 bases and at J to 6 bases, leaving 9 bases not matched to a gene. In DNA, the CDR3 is TGCGCCAGCAGCCCCGGGACAGAAGAATATGAAAAACTGTTTTTT. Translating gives CASSPGTEEYEKLFF.

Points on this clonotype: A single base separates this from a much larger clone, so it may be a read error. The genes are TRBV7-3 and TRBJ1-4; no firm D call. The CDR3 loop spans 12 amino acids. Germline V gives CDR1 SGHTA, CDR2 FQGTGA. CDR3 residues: CASSPDGEILFF. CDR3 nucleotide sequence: TGTGCCAGCAGCCCCGACGGGGAAATACTGTTTTTT.

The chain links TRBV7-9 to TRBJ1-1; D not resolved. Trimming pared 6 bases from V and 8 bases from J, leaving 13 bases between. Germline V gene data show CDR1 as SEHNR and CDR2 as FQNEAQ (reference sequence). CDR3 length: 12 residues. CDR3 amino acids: CASRNTAIEAFF. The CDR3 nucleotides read TGTGCCAGCAGGAATACCGCAATCGAAGCTTTCTTT.

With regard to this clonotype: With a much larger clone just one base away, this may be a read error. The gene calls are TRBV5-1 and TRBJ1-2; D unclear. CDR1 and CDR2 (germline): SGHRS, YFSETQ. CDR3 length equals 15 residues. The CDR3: CVSSGSPSTGYGYTF. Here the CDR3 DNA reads TGCGTCAGCAGCGGTTCTCCGAGTACTGGCTATGGCTACACCTTC.

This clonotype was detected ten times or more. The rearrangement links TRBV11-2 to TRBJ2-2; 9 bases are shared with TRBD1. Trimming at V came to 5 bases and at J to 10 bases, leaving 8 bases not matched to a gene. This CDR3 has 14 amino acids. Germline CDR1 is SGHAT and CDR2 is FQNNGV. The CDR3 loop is CASSRDRASEELFF. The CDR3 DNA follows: TGTGCCAGCAGCCGGGACAGGGCGTCCGAGGAGCTGTTTTTT.

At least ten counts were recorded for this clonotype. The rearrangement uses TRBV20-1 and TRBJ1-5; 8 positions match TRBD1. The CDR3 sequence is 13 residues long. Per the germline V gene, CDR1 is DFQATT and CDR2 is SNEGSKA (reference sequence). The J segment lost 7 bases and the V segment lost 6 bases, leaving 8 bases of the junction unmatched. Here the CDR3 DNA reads TGCAGTGCCAATGACAGGGGCGGCCAGCCCCAGCATTTT. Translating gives CSANDRGGQPQHF.

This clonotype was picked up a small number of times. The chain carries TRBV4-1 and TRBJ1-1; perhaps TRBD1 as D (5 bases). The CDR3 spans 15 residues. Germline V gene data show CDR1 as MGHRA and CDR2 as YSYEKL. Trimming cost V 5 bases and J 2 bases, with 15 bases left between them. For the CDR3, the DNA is TGCGCCAGCAGCTACCCAGGGCGTTCTAACACTGAAGCTTTCTTT. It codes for CASSYPGRSNTEAFF.

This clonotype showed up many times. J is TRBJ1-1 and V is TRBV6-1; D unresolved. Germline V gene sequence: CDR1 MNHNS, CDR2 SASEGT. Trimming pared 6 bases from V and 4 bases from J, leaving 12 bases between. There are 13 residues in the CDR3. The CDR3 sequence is CASRNEGSTEAFF. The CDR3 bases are TGTGCCAGCAGGAATGAAGGTTCCACTGAAGCTTTCTTT.

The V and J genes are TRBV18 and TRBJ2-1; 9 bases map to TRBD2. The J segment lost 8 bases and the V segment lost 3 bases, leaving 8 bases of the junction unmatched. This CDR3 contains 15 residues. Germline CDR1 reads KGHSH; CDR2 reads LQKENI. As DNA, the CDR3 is TGTGCCAGCTCACCGGCTAGCGGGGCCTTGGATGAGCAGTTCTTC. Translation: CASSPASGALDEQFF.

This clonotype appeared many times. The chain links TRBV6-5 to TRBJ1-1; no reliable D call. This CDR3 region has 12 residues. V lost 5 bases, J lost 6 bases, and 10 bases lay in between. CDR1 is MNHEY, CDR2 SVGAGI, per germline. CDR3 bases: TGTGCCAGCAGTCTACGAGGTTCTGAAGCTTTCTTT. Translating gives CASSLRGSEAFF.